The 27 T cell receptor beta chains below all came from one sample that was sequenced in a study of chemoradiotherapy in HPV16-positive cancers. Using immunoSEQ multiplex PCR, the repertoire was profiled, and TCRdb retains in-frame clones only, with some absent. The repertoire holds 30,000 to 45,000 clones, around three quarters seen once, with 3.8% in the top ten. Sequencing used blood, obtained from a patient who underwent chemoradiotherapy. These receptors were obtained from a human donor with HPV-associated anogenital cancer.

The chain employs TRBV6-6 and TRBJ1-2; 7 bases match TRBD1. The CDR3 is 16 residues long. V lost 4 bases and J lost 0; bases outside the gene matches: 8. The V gene's germline CDR1 is MNHNY and CDR2 SVGAGI (reference sequence). The CDR3, as DNA: TGTGCCAGCAGTTCTACAGGGGAGGGGGCTAACTATGGCTACACCTTC. Its protein is CASSSTGEGANYGYTF.

The J gene is TRBJ2-2, the V gene TRBV4-2; 11 bases align to TRBD2. The ends lost 1 base at V and 4 bases at J; junction bases unmatched: 5. This CDR3 has 17 amino acids. CDR1 is LGHNA and CDR2 is YNFKEQ in the germline V gene. The CDR3 DNA reads TGTGCCAGCAGCCAAGTAGCGGGGGGGCTGGGCACCGGGGAGCTGTTTTTT. Protein: CASSQVAGGLGTGELFF.

The V and J genes are TRBV13 and TRBJ1-2, with 8 bases identical to TRBD1. This CDR3 has 16 amino acids. Trimming took 0 bases from V and 0 from J; bases not matched to a gene: 3. CDR1 PRHDT and CDR2 FYEKMQ come from the germline V gene (reference sequence). The CDR3 DNA sequence: TGTGCCAGCAGCTTAGGCAGGACAGGGTCTAACTATGGCTACACCTTC. Encoded protein: CASSLGRTGSNYGYTF.

V is TRBV18 and J is TRBJ1-1; D not resolved. The length of the CDR3 is 14 residues. The V gene's germline CDR1 is KGHSH and CDR2 LQKENI. V was cut by 4 bases and J by 5 bases, with 14 bases left in between. The CDR3 coding sequence is TGTGCCAGCTCACAATCGAGGGAAGGTACTGAAGCTTTCTTT. The encoded protein is CASSQSREGTEAFF.

This chain joins TRBV18 and TRBJ1-5; TRBD1 is a possible D gene (5 bases). Germline assignment: CDR1 KGHSH and CDR2 LQKENI. This CDR3 has 15 residues. The V gene lost 2 bases and the J gene lost 6 bases, with 14 bases spanning the gap. CDR3 coding DNA: TGTGCCAGCTCACCAACCGGGGCCCCCAGTCAGCCCCAGCATTTT. Its translation is CASSPTGAPSQPQHF.

The rearrangement uses TRBV5-1 and TRBJ1-3; no clear D. This CDR3 region has 16 residues. Looked up from germline, CDR1 is SGHRS and CDR2 is YFSETQ. Trimming shortened V by 0 bases and J by 0 bases, and 10 bases separated the two germline ends. In DNA, the CDR3 is TGCGCCAGCAGCTTGGCTGGCCTCTCCTCTGGAAACACCATATATTTT. Translation: CASSLAGLSSGNTIYF. Complete variable domain (other parts from reference TRBV5-1 and TRBJ1-3): KAGVTQTPRYLIKTRGQQVTLSCSPISGHRSVSWYQQTPGQGLQFLFEYFSETQRNKGNFPGRFSGRQFSNSRSEMNVSTLELGDSALYLCASSLAGLSSGNTIYFGEGSWLTVV.

CDR3: CASSLGDRGKSPLHF. The CDR3 DNA is TGTGCCAGCAGCTTGGGGGACAGGGGAAAGTCACCCCTCCACTTT. The chain couples TRBV5-4 to TRBJ1-6, with 10 bases that match TRBD1. Looked up from germline, CDR1 is SGHNT and CDR2 is YYREEE (reference sequence). Trimming at V came to 0 bases and at J to 10 bases, leaving 4 bases not matched to a gene. The CDR3 loop spans 15 amino acids. Filled out from reference TRBV5-4 and TRBJ1-6, the complete variable domain reads ETGVTQSPTHLIKTRGQQVTLRCSSQSGHNTVSWYQQALGQGPQFIFQYYREEENGRGNFPPRFSGLQFPNYSSELNVNALELDDSALYLCASSLGDRGKSPLHFGNGTRLTVT.

This clone was observed once. The chain links TRBV9 to TRBJ2-5; 14 nucleotides align to TRBD2. The ends lost 4 bases at V and 1 base at J; junction bases unmatched: 6. Germline-derived CDR1 and CDR2 are SGDLS and YYNGEE. CDR3 length equals 17 residues. The CDR3 loop is CASSPGLAGVSQETQYF. The DNA for the CDR3 is TGTGCCAGCAGCCCGGGACTAGCGGGGGTTTCCCAAGAGACCCAGTACTTC.

This clone was seen more than once but under ten times. Different DNA sequences within this sample yield the same CDR3. In nucleotides, the CDR3 is TGTGCCAGCAGCCAAGACCCCCAGGGGAAATCACCCCTCCACTTT. It specifies CASSQDPQGKSPLHF. The chain is built from TRBV14 and TRBJ1-6; a possible D gene is TRBD1 (6 bases). CDR3 length: 15 amino acids. The V end lost 0 bases, the J end lost 10 bases, and 13 bases lay between the germline ends. Germline loops: CDR1 SGHDN, CDR2 FVKESK.

This sequence joins TRBV15 and TRBJ1-4, with D maybe TRBD1 (5 bases). Germline lookup yields CDR1 LNHNV and CDR2 YYDKDF (reference sequence). CDR3 length equals 13 residues. Trimming stripped 8 bases from V and 2 bases from J, with 9 bases between. The CDR3 loop is CATGGVTNEKLFF. The CDR3, as DNA: TGTGCCACCGGGGGGGTCACTAATGAAAAACTGTTTTTT.

This clone was seen only a few times. This chain connects TRBV15 to TRBJ1-5; no firm D call. This CDR3 has 13 residues. The ends were cut back, 8 bases at V and 0 bases at J, with 8 bases in the middle. In germline, CDR1 is LNHNV, CDR2 YYDKDF (reference sequence). The CDR3: CATGQSSNQPQHF. The CDR3 region has the DNA TGTGCCACCGGGCAGTCTAGCAATCAGCCCCAGCATTTT. The full variable domain, its missing parts supplied by reference TRBV15 and TRBJ1-5, is DAMVIQNPRYQVTQFGKPVTLSCSQTLNHNVMYWYQQKSSQAPKLLFHYYDKDFNNEADTPDNFQSRRPNTSFCFLDIRSPGLGDTAMYLCATGQSSNQPQHFGDGTRLSIL.

The V call is TRBV5-6, the J call TRBJ1-5; D ambiguous. The V gene lost 0 bases and the J gene lost 7 bases, with 5 bases spanning the gap. CDR3 length equals 12 residues. The V gene's germline CDR1 is SGHDT and CDR2 YYEEEE. CDR3: CASSLAGQPQHF. CDR3 sequence (DNA): TGTGCCAGCAGCTTGGCCGGCCAGCCCCAGCATTTT.

The chain is built from TRBV5-4 and TRBJ2-4, with 8 bases lining up with TRBD2. Germline V gene sequence: CDR1 SGHNT, CDR2 YYREEE (reference sequence). The CDR3 length is 16 residues. V shed 0 bases, J shed 2 bases, and the junction held 4 bases outside the gene matches. CDR3 sequence: CASSLAGGGTKNIQYF. The CDR3 DNA follows: TGTGCCAGCAGCTTGGCGGGCGGGGGGACCAAAAACATTCAGTACTTC.

The chain links TRBV7-3 to TRBJ2-2; the D gene is possibly TRBD2 (6 bases). This CDR3 has 15 residues. Germline CDR1 is SGHTA and CDR2 is FQGTGA. The germline V and J ends were trimmed by 2 bases and 2 bases, with 9 bases remaining between them. The CDR3 spells CASSLAGPNTGELFF. The CDR3 DNA sequence: TGTGCCAGCAGCTTAGCGGGGCCAAACACCGGGGAGCTGTTTTTT.

J is TRBJ2-2 and V is TRBV30; 7 bases match TRBD1. Per the germline V gene, CDR1 is GTSNPN and CDR2 is SVGIG (reference sequence). The CDR3 extends over 17 amino acids. V lost 0 bases and J lost 8; bases outside the gene matches: 15. The chain's CDR3 is CAWSVRVTGTLGGELFF. CDR3 nucleotide sequence: TGTGCCTGGAGTGTAAGGGTGACAGGGACCCTAGGAGGGGAGCTGTTTTTT.

The genes are TRBV5-1 and TRBJ2-7; D may be TRBD1 or TRBD2 (5 bases each). Trimming stripped 2 bases from V and 0 bases from J, with 12 bases between. Germline CDR1 is SGHRS and CDR2 is YFSETQ. The CDR3 extends over 15 amino acids. The CDR3 DNA reads as TGCGCCAGCAGCTTCGTTGCAGGGAGCTCCTACGAGCAGTACTTC. Translation gives CASSFVAGSSYEQYF.

The chain couples TRBV2 to TRBJ1-4; D gene uncertain. The CDR3 totals 13 residues. The ends were cut back, 4 bases at V and 7 bases at J, with 10 bases in the middle. Looked up from germline, CDR1 is SNHLY and CDR2 is FYNNEI. CDR3 DNA sequence: TGTGCCAGCAGTGTAGTACCTATTGAAAAACTGTTTTTT. This encodes CASSVVPIEKLFF.

The rearrangement joins TRBV6-5 to TRBJ2-7; 7 bases agree with TRBD1. Trimming cost V 6 bases and J 2 bases; bases outside gene matches: 7. CDR1 and CDR2 (germline): MNHEY, SVGAGI. The CDR3 spans 14 residues. The CDR3 region is CASRKRDSPYEQYF. The CDR3, as DNA: TGTGCCAGCAGAAAGAGGGACAGTCCCTACGAGCAGTACTTC.

Only one count was recorded for this clone. This chain joins TRBV6-5 and TRBJ2-2; D is ambiguous. The V and J ends lost 5 bases and 9 bases respectively, with 10 bases between them. Germline V gene lookup returns CDR1 MNHEY and CDR2 SVGAGI. The CDR3 extends over 12 amino acids. The CDR3, as DNA: TGTGCCAGCAGTGAGAGGTCACGGGAGCTGTTTTTT. Translated, it gives CASSERSRELFF.

This clone was counted a few times. CDR3 bases: TGTGCCAGCAGTAAGGGCGGCGGGGGCCTGAAGACCCAGTACTTC. It specifies CASSKGGGGLKTQYF. The V gene is TRBV6-6, the J gene TRBJ2-5; D is perhaps TRBD2 (7 bases). CDR3 length equals 15 residues. Trimming cost V 5 bases and J 6 bases, with 19 bases left between them. The V gene's germline CDR1 is MNHNY and CDR2 SVGAGI (reference sequence).

This chain connects TRBV9 to TRBJ1-1; TRBD1 is a possible D gene (6 bases). The V end lost 0 bases, the J end lost 10 bases, and 16 bases lay between the germline ends. The CDR3 length is 14 residues. Germline-derived CDR1 and CDR2 are SGDLS and YYNGEE. The CDR3 DNA reads as TGTGCCAGCAGCGTAGAAATGACAGGTCTTACAGCTTTCTTT. It specifies CASSVEMTGLTAFF.

V gene TRBV11-2 combines with J gene TRBJ2-7; the D is unclear. There are 14 residues in the CDR3. The germline V gene encodes CDR1 SGHAT and CDR2 FQNNGV. V lost 4 bases to trimming and J lost 6 bases, with 16 bases between them. The CDR3 nucleotides read TGTGCCAGCAGCTCAGGATCCGGGTTAAGCGAGCAGTACTTC. Translation: CASSSGSGLSEQYF.

The chain combines TRBV4-3 with TRBJ2-7, with 9 bases aligning to TRBD1. The germline V gene has CDR1 LGHNA and CDR2 YSLEER. The CDR3 length is 17 residues. J lost 1 base, V lost 1 base, and 8 bases had no gene match. The CDR3 coding sequence is TGCGCCAGCAGCCAAGCAGGTAGGGGACAGGGATCCTACGAGCAGTACTTC. Translating gives CASSQAGRGQGSYEQYF.

The chain couples TRBV6-5 to TRBJ1-2; no clear D gene. Germline CDR1 reads MNHEY; CDR2 reads SVGAGI. This CDR3 is 13 amino acids long. V dropped 8 bases and J dropped 4 bases, with 14 bases sitting between them. Here the CDR3 reads CASHEEESYGYTF. The CDR3 nucleotides are TGTGCCAGCCACGAGGAAGAGTCCTATGGCTACACCTTC.

The chain is built from TRBV27 and TRBJ2-7, with D hard to call. The CDR3 length is 14 residues. V shed 3 bases and J shed 4 bases, with 13 bases lying between them. CDR1 is MNHEY, CDR2 SMNVEV, per germline (reference sequence). This chain's CDR3 is CASSFMGRTYEQYF. CDR3 bases: TGTGCCAGCAGTTTTATGGGCAGAACTTACGAGCAGTACTTC.

This clone was observed a handful of times. The J gene is TRBJ1-5, the V gene TRBV7-2, with 7 bases identical to TRBD1. Germline V gene lookup returns CDR1 SGHTA and CDR2 FQGNSA. This CDR3 has 13 amino acids. V lost 3 bases and J lost 6; bases outside the gene matches: 2. CDR3 loop: CASSFDRVQPQHF. The CDR3, as DNA: TGTGCCAGCAGCTTTGACAGGGTTCAGCCCCAGCATTTT.

The chain links TRBV5-1 to TRBJ1-2, with 7 nucleotides matching TRBD1. The CDR3 sequence is 14 residues long. In germline, CDR1 is SGHRS, CDR2 YFSETQ. Germline trimming cut 4 bases from V and 5 bases from J; bases unmatched to any gene: 8. The CDR3 region is CASSLGQASYGYTF. CDR3 DNA: TGCGCCAGCAGCCTCGGACAGGCGTCATATGGCTACACCTTC.